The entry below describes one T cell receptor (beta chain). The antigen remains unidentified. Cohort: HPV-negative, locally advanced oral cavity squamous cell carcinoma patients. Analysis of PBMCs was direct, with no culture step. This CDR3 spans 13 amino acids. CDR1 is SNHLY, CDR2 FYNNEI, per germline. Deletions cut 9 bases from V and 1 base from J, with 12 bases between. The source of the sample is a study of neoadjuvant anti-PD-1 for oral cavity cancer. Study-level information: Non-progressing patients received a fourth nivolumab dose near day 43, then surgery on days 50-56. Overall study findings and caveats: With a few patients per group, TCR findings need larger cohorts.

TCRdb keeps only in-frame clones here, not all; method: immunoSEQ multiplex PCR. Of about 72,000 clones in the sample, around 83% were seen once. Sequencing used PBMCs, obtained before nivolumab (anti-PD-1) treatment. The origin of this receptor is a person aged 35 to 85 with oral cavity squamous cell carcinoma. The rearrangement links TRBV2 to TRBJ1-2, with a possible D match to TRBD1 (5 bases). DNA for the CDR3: TGTGCCAGAGCGAGGGACCATAACTATGGCTACACCTTC. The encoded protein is CARARDHNYGYTF.